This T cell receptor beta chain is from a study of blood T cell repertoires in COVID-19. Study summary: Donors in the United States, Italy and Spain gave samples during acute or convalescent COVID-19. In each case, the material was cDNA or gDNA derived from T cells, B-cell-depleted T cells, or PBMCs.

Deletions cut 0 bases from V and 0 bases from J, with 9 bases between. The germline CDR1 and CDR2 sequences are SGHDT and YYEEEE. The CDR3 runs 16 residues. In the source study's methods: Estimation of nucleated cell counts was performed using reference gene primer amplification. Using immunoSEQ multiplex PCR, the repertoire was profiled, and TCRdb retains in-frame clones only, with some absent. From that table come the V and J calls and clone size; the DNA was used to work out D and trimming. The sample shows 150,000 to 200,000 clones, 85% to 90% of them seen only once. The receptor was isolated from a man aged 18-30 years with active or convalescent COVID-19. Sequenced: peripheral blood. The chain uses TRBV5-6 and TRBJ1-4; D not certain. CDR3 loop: CASSLGARATNEKLFF. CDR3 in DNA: TGTGCCAGCAGCTTGGGGGCCCGAGCAACTAATGAAAAACTGTTTTTT.